Below, 26 T cell receptor beta chains from the same sample are listed, as sequenced in a study of blood T cell repertoires in COVID-19. Produced via immunoSEQ multiplex PCR; TCRdb's table is partial and in-frame only. The sample yields approximately 31,000 clones, 90% to 95% seen once. What was sequenced was peripheral blood. The source of these receptors is a man aged 55 to 70 with acute or convalescent COVID-19.

The chain employs TRBV19 and TRBJ1-5, with TRBD1 matching over 9 bases. The CDR3 is made up of 18 amino acids. The junction had 13 bases not matched to a gene; V was cut back by 5 bases and J by 2 bases. In germline, CDR1 is LNHDA, CDR2 SQIVND (reference sequence). This CDR3 is CASSHGQGKGFGNQPQHF. CDR3 nucleotides: TGTGCCAGTAGTCACGGACAGGGGAAAGGGTTTGGCAATCAGCCCCAGCATTTT.

This chain joins TRBV7-8 and TRBJ1-6; D is possibly TRBD1 (5 bases). Germline CDR1 and CDR2: SGHVS and FQNEAQ. CDR3 length equals 16 residues. Trimming removed 5 bases from V and 9 bases from J, with 20 bases in between. The CDR3 spells CASSPRGTNVGSPLHF. CDR3 coding DNA: TGTGCCAGCAGCCCCCGGGGGACGAATGTTGGTTCACCCCTCCACTTT.

The chain links TRBV6-2 or TRBV6-3 to TRBJ1-1; weak D call: TRBD1 (5 bases). Per the germline V gene, CDR1 is MNHEY and CDR2 is SVGEGT. V shed 5 bases and J shed 5 bases, with 12 bases lying between them. This CDR3 is built from 13 residues. The chain's CDR3 is CASSDSSYTEAFF. The CDR3 coding sequence is TGTGCCAGCAGTGACAGTAGTTATACTGAAGCTTTCTTT.

The rearrangement links TRBV7-3 to TRBJ2-3, with D possibly being TRBD2 (5 bases). From germline, CDR1 is SGHTA and CDR2 FQGTGA. V lost 2 bases and J 2 bases, leaving 11 bases between the germline ends. This CDR3 has 15 amino acids. Written as DNA, the CDR3 is TGTGCCAGCAGCTTATCTGGAGGCCCCACAGATACGCAGTATTTT. Its translation: CASSLSGGPTDTQYF.

The chain combines TRBV11-3 with TRBJ1-1, with 8 bases fitting TRBD1. Trimming at V came to 5 bases and at J to 6 bases, leaving 11 bases not matched to a gene. CDR1 and CDR2 (germline): SGHNT, YENEEA. The CDR3 spans 15 residues. This CDR3 is CASSTHRAQGAEAFF. DNA of the CDR3: TGTGCCAGCAGCACCCATAGGGCACAGGGGGCTGAAGCTTTCTTT.

The CDR3 nucleotides are TGTGCCAGTAGCAGGGGGTCCACTAATGAAAAACTGTTTTTT. Translation: CASSRGSTNEKLFF. This chain links TRBV19 with TRBJ1-4; 7 bases are shared with TRBD1. V gave up 6 bases and J gave up 2 bases; unmatched junction bases: 3. The germline V gene encodes CDR1 LNHDA and CDR2 SQIVND (reference sequence). The length of the CDR3 is 14 residues.

The rearrangement links TRBV19 to TRBJ2-7; a possible D gene is TRBD1 (6 bases). Germline assignment: CDR1 LNHDA and CDR2 SQIVND (reference sequence). Between the trimmed V and J ends, which lost 3 bases and 1 base, there was a span of 13 bases. The CDR3 is made up of 15 amino acids. The CDR3 DNA follows: TGTGCCAGTAGTATGATGCAGGGGAGATCCTACGAGCAGTACTTC. This encodes CASSMMQGRSYEQYF.

J is TRBJ2-5 and V is TRBV15; TRBD2 matches 7 bases. Germline V CDR1 and CDR2: LNHNV, YYDKDF (reference sequence). J was trimmed by 9 bases and V by 0 bases; bases with no gene match: 10. CDR3 length equals 15 residues. The DNA of the CDR3 is TGTGCCACCAGCAGAGATCTGAGCGGGAAGGGGCCCCAGTACTTC. Amino acid sequence: CATSRDLSGKGPQYF. The variable domain in full, completed from reference TRBV15 and TRBJ2-5, reads DAMVIQNPRYQVTQFGKPVTLSCSQTLNHNVMYWYQQKSSQAPKLLFHYYDKDFNNEADTPDNFQSRRPNTSFCFLDIRSPGLGDTAMYLCATSRDLSGKGPQYFGPGTRLLVL.

This chain uses TRBV5-1 with TRBJ2-5, with TRBD1 matching 7 bases. In germline, CDR1 is SGHRS, CDR2 YFSETQ. This CDR3 has 11 residues. The trim removed 0 bases at V and 13 bases at J, leaving 3 bases unmatched. This CDR3 is CASSLGQGPYF. In nucleotides, the CDR3 is TGCGCCAGCAGCTTGGGACAGGGCCCGTACTTC.

The chain joins TRBV10-3 to TRBJ2-7, with 8 positions matching TRBD2. V lost 2 bases to trimming and J lost 3 bases; unmatched junction nucleotides: 3. Germline V gene data show CDR1 as ENHRY and CDR2 as SYGVKD. CDR3 length: 14 residues. The CDR3 is CAISEGLANYEQYF. The CDR3 DNA reads TGTGCCATCAGTGAGGGACTAGCTAACTACGAGCAGTACTTC.

This clone was seen a single time. The rearrangement joins TRBV12-3 or TRBV12-4 to TRBJ1-1; unclear D gene. The CDR3 consists of 11 residues. The V gene lost 3 bases and the J gene lost 7 bases, with 6 bases spanning the gap. CDR3 coding DNA: TGTGCCAGCAGTTTTGGGAGTGAAGCTTTCTTT. Amino acids: CASSFGSEAFF.

In regard to this clone: The junction and the germline gene differ at one end; a read error may be behind it. The chain employs TRBV7-7 and TRBJ2-1; tentative D call: TRBD2 (6 bases). Germline V gene lookup returns CDR1 SSHAT and CDR2 FNYEAQ (reference sequence). The CDR3 is made up of 14 amino acids. The CDR3 coding sequence is TGTGCTAGCAGCTTAGCCCCCTTAGCGGCCAAGCAGTTCTTC. Encoded protein: CASSLAPLAAKQFF.

The V and J genes are TRBV5-1 and TRBJ1-3; TRBD1 is a possible D gene (5 bases). This CDR3 is 15 amino acids long. Trimming left V 4 bases short and J 4 bases short, with 15 bases between. Germline CDR1 reads SGHRS; CDR2 reads YFSETQ. The CDR3 bases are TGCGCCAGCAGCGTACAACCAGGGCGCGGAAACACCATATATTTT. Translating gives CASSVQPGRGNTIYF.

The rearrangement uses TRBV2 and TRBJ1-6; D call uncertain. V lost 7 bases and J lost 9, with 13 bases in between. The CDR3 sequence is 13 residues long. Germline V gene lookup returns CDR1 SNHLY and CDR2 FYNNEI. The chain's CDR3 is CASTTGLGSPLHF. The CDR3 coding sequence is TGTGCCAGCACTACTGGGCTTGGTTCACCCCTCCACTTT.

This chain links TRBV28 with TRBJ2-3; D call uncertain. Germline lookup yields CDR1 MDHEN and CDR2 SYDVKM. The CDR3 is made up of 15 amino acids. V gave up 3 bases and J gave up 1 base, with 11 bases separating them. DNA for the CDR3: TGTGCCAGCAGTTTTCTATCTAGTCGCACAGATACGCAGTATTTT. Translation gives CASSFLSSRTDTQYF.

The rearrangement links TRBV4-1 to TRBJ2-5; D may be TRBD1 (6 bases). CDR1 and CDR2 (germline): MGHRA, YSYEKL. V dropped 3 bases and J dropped 5 bases, with 19 bases sitting between them. The CDR3 covers 16 residues. As DNA, the CDR3 is TGCGCCAGCAGCCAGGCCTTGAGGCAGGGGATCGAGACCCAGTACTTC. It codes for CASSQALRQGIETQYF.

In its sample, this clone was seen a few times. The CDR3 DNA follows: TGTGCCAGCTCCCGGACAGGGACGAACACCGGGGAGCTGTTTTTT. Translation: CASSRTGTNTGELFF. The chain recombines TRBV18 with TRBJ2-2; 8 positions agree with TRBD1. The CDR3 consists of 15 residues. The V gene's germline CDR1 is KGHSH and CDR2 LQKENI. With 6 bases clipped from V and 0 bases from J, the junction kept 3 bases outside the gene matches.

The chain has TRBV7-8 and TRBJ2-3, with TRBD1 as a possible D gene (5 bases). With 5 bases removed from V and 5 bases from J, the gap between germline ends came to 11 bases. CDR3 size: 13 residues. CDR1 is SGHVS, CDR2 FQNEAQ, per germline. In DNA, the CDR3 is TGTGCCAGCAGCCCCGACAGAAGAGATACGCAGTATTTT. Its translation is CASSPDRRDTQYF.

The rearrangement links TRBV21-1 to TRBJ1-4. TRBV21-1 is assigned pseudogene status. This CDR3 is built from 16 residues. The CDR3 DNA reads TGTGCCAGCAGCAAAGTCCGACGGGGGGTAGTTGAAAAACTGTTTTTT. It specifies CASSKVRRGVVEKLFF.

The CDR3 coding sequence is TGTGCCAGCTCACCGGACGGACAGAGAAGGACTAGCGGGAGGGGGAATGAGCAGTTCTTC. This codes for CASSPDGQRRTSGRGNEQFF. The chain uses TRBV18 and TRBJ2-1, with 15 bases identical to TRBD2. Germline V lookup: CDR1 KGHSH, CDR2 LQKENI. This CDR3 is built from 20 residues. Trimming at V came to 3 bases and at J to 7 bases, leaving 16 bases not matched to a gene.

This chain joins TRBV6-5 and TRBJ2-1; 8 bases line up with TRBD1. With 2 bases clipped from V and 5 bases from J, the junction kept 2 bases outside the gene matches. This CDR3 is 14 amino acids long. Germline CDR1 MNHEY, CDR2 SVGAGI. The CDR3 DNA sequence: TGTGCCAGCAGTTACCGGGACAGGAACAATGAGCAGTTCTTC. Amino acid sequence: CASSYRDRNNEQFF.

V usage is TRBV27 and J usage is TRBJ2-2, with D possibly matching TRBD1 (6 bases). The CDR3 extends over 16 amino acids. Germline V gene data show CDR1 as MNHEY and CDR2 as SMNVEV (reference sequence). V was pared by 2 bases and J by 2 bases, with 12 bases between. In DNA, the CDR3 is TGTGCCAGCAGTTTAGGGGGACACCTAAACACCGGGGAGCTGTTTTTT. Translating it yields CASSLGGHLNTGELFF.

The chain employs TRBV10-3 and TRBJ2-7; 8 nucleotides align to TRBD1. V trimming: 3 bases; J trimming: 6 bases; junction bases outside the gene matches: 4. The germline V gene has CDR1 ENHRY and CDR2 SYGVKD. The CDR3 has 13 residues. The chain's CDR3 is CAISEPTGGEQYV. The CDR3, as DNA: TGTGCCATCAGTGAACCTACAGGGGGCGAGCAGTACGTC.

The V gene is TRBV7-9, the J gene TRBJ2-3; possible D gene TRBD1, 5 bases. The CDR3 has 15 amino acids. Trimming stripped 5 bases from V and 1 base from J, with 13 bases between. Germline V CDR1 and CDR2: SEHNR, FQNEAQ (reference sequence). DNA for the CDR3: TGTGCCAGCAGCCCCGGCAGGGTCGGCACAGATACGCAGTATTTT. This gives the protein CASSPGRVGTDTQYF. Filled out from reference TRBV7-9 and TRBJ2-3, the complete variable domain reads DTGVSQNPRHKITKRGQNVTFRCDPISEHNRLYWYRQTLGQGPEFLTYFQNEAQLEKSRLLSDRFSAERPKGSFSTLEIQRTEQGDSAMYLCASSPGRVGTDTQYFGPGTRLTVL.

The chain recombines TRBV19 with TRBJ2-5; weak D call: TRBD1 (5 bases). Per the germline V gene, CDR1 is LNHDA and CDR2 is SQIVND (reference sequence). V shed 4 bases and J shed 9 bases, with 18 bases lying between them. CDR3 length: 14 residues. CDR3 protein: CASSKGLTSLPQYF. The CDR3 DNA is TGTGCCAGTAGTAAGGGGCTGACGAGTTTACCCCAGTACTTC.

The V and J genes are TRBV30 and TRBJ1-3; 8 nucleotides agree with TRBD1. The germline V gene encodes CDR1 GTSNPN and CDR2 SVGIG (reference sequence). The junction had 3 bases not matched to a gene; V was cut back by 2 bases and J by 3 bases. CDR3 length equals 14 residues. The CDR3 here is CAWSPTGGGNTIYF. CDR3 DNA sequence: TGTGCCTGGAGTCCAACAGGGGGTGGAAACACCATATATTTT.